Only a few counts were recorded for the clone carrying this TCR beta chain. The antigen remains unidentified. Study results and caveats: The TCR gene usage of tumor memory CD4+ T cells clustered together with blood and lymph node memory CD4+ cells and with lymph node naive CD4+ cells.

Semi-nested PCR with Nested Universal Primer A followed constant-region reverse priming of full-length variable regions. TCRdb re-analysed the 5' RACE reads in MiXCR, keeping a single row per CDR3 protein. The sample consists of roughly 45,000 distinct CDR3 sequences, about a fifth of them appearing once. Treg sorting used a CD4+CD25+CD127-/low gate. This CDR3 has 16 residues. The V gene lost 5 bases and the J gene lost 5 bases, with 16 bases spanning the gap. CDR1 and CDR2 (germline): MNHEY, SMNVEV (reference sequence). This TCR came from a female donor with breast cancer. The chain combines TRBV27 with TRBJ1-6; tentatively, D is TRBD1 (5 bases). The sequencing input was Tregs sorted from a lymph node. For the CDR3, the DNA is TGTGCCAGCAGTCTCTCTCGGGGGGGGAATAATTCACCCCTCCACTTT. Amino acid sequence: CASSLSRGGNNSPLHF.